The sequence of this T cell receptor beta chain was determined in a study of low-dose radiotherapy and immunotherapy resistance in tumors (dated by TCRdb to between 2022 and 2023). Regarding the complete study: Patients in Cohort 1 were given 0.5 Gy per fraction every 2 weeks, and the prescribed total PTV dose was 6.5 Gy. Eight patients were included in the translational analysis: three from the first dose cohort and the first five from the second dose cohort. Starting on cycle 1 day 1, patients took 300 mg of aspirin by mouth once a day for four cycles. Cyclophosphamide 200 mg/m2 was administered intravenously every two weeks, one day before each radiation and immunotherapy administration. Nivolumab was administered intravenously as a 240 mg flat dose every two weeks, and ipilimumab was administered intravenously at 1 mg/kg every six weeks. Patients in Cohort 2 were given 1 Gy per fraction every two weeks, for a total of 13 Gy across 26 weeks. Trial participants were not randomized into treatment groups.

In the case of this clonotype: This receptor's antigen is unknown. Base qualities were left out, and no much larger clone turns up one base away.

CDR1 and CDR2, looked up from the germline V gene, are MDHEN and SYDVKM. Trimming takes 5 bases off V and 2 bases off J; junction bases not matched to a gene: 10. The CDR3 numbers 17 residues from cysteine through phenylalanine. The DNA shown is the 51-base CDR3, in frame from base 1. The time point label on this specimen signifies: before trial treatment. Donors were enrolled in RACIN, a single-arm phase I dose-escalation trial in which nivolumab, ipilimumab, aspirin, low-dose cyclophosphamide and low-dose radiotherapy were combined. Patients were eligible if they had advanced solid tumors that were TIL-negative. The sequencer was an Illumina HiSeq 2500. First-strand cDNA was synthesized with Superscript III and a set of TRAV- and TRBV-specific primers, covering both TCRalpha and TCRbeta chains. TCRs were amplified with Phusion for about 21 PCR cycles, with a constant-region primer paired with the adapter attached to the V primers. The MessageAmp II aRNA Amplification Kit was used to amplify the isolated mRNA, with in vitro transcription run for approximately 15 hours at 37 degrees C. The Dynabeads mRNA DIRECT Purification Kit was used to isolate mRNA for TCR sequencing. Indexed Illumina adapters were added in a second Phusion PCR of around 27 cycles, and the PCR products were purified with AMPure XP beads. The authors' pipeline ran thus. Custom Perl scripts pooled TCR sequences encoding the same protein, removed out-of-frame sequences and computed each clonotype's abundance. Any TCR sequence supported by only a single read was excluded from analysis. Repertoire metrics included Shannon entropy, Gini index, clonality, richness, and frequency of TCRs shared between repertoires. TCRdb passed the public sequencing reads through fastp at Q25 and MiXCR, retaining productive beta sequences. Under each unique CDR3 protein, matching rows form one entry showing the most common genes and DNA. These V and J calls originate from TCRdb's pipeline instead of the authors' own analysis. In all, the sample holds tens of thousands of distinct CDR3 sequences, and approximately 25% of those were seen once. Roughly 7% of the sample is in the top ten clones.

Material: PBMCs, obtained before treatment. This receptor was taken from a male donor with rectosigmoid adenocarcinoma. The chain is assembled from TRBV28 and TRBJ1-5, with 9 bases aligning to TRBD1. DNA sequence: TGTGCCAGCAGTGCCGGGACAGGGTTCGGTGGCAATCAGCCCCAGCATTTT. The encoded protein is CASSAGTGFGGNQPQHF.